Listed below are T cell receptor beta chains from one sample, sequenced in a study of T cell changes during pregnancy in multiple sclerosis. Measured with immunoSEQ multiplex PCR; TCRdb has only the in-frame clones, and not every one. This sample yields over 40,000 clones, of which over 75% are seen a single time; around 5% belongs to the top ten. The sequencing used peripheral blood, collected in the first trimester of pregnancy. These receptors all come from a female donor in good health, enrolled as a control in a pregnancy study. Both conserved end residues are part of each CDR3. D genes are given only for firm matches. The size of a clone is reported for some rows only, either as once, few or many, or as a class for expanded clones.

>TRBJ2-1|TRBD2|.|TRBV7-3|16
CASSYPGTSTYNEQFF
TGTGCCAGCAGCTACCCCGGGACTAGCACTTACAATGAGCAGTTCTTC
>TRBJ2-1|TRBD1|.|TRBV7-2|15
CASSLADRVWNEQFF
TGTGCCAGCAGCTTAGCGGACAGGGTATGGAATGAGCAGTTCTTC
>TRBJ2-7|TRBD2|.|TRBV10-2|13
CASTQRETHEQYF
TGCGCCAGCACCCAGCGGGAGACCCACGAGCAGTACTTC
>TRBJ2-1|TRBD2|.|TRBV4-3|17
CASSQDRGGGAYNEQFF
TGCGCCAGCAGCCAAGATCGGGGCGGGGGGGCCTACAATGAGCAGTTCTTC
>TRBJ2-1|TRBD2|.|TRBV5-1|16
CASSFLAGVVKNEQFF
TGCGCCAGCAGCTTCCTAGCGGGAGTAGTCAAGAATGAGCAGTTCTTC
>TRBJ2-5|TRBD2|once|TRBV11-2|18
CASSWATGLAGDWETQYF
TGTGCCAGCAGCTGGGCCACGGGACTAGCGGGGGATTGGGAGACCCAGTACTTC
>TRBJ1-4|.|.|TRBV5-1|14
CASSGAGSNEKLFF
TGCGCCAGCAGCGGCGCAGGTTCTAATGAAAAACTGTTTTTT
>TRBJ1-2|TRBD1|.|TRBV28|15
CASSSSRQGADGYTF
TGTGCCAGCAGTTCATCCCGACAGGGGGCGGATGGCTACACCTTC
>TRBJ1-1|.|medium-sized|TRBV15|14
CATSRDPRGHEAFF
TGTGCCACCAGCAGAGATCCGAGAGGTCATGAAGCTTTCTTT
>TRBJ1-5|.|once|TRBV10-2|16
CASSESSSGFNQPQHF
TGCGCCAGCAGTGAGTCGAGTTCCGGGTTCAATCAGCCCCAGCATTTT
>TRBJ2-2|TRBD1|.|TRBV7-8|15
CASSARTGYTGELFF
TGTGCCAGCAGCGCCAGGACAGGTTACACCGGGGAGCTGTTTTTT
>TRBJ2-1|.|.|TRBV7-2|15
CASSFSGPGGSEQFF
TGTGCCAGCAGCTTCTCCGGGCCCGGAGGGAGTGAGCAGTTCTTC
>TRBJ2-1|TRBD2|few|TRBV6-4|15
CASSEGGGGYNEQFF
TGTGCCAGCAGTGAGGGCGGCGGGGGGTACAATGAGCAGTTCTTC
>TRBJ2-1|TRBD2|.|TRBV5-1|14
CASSPTSAPNEQFF
TGCGCCAGCAGCCCCACTAGCGCACCCAATGAGCAGTTCTTC
>TRBJ2-1|TRBD2|.|TRBV9|15
CASSVELAGDNEQFF
TGTGCCAGCAGCGTAGAACTAGCGGGAGACAATGAGCAGTTCTTC
>TRBJ1-6|.|once|TRBV28|14
CASSLLRGSSPLHF
TGTGCCAGCAGTTTACTCAGGGGAAGTTCACCCCTCCACTTT